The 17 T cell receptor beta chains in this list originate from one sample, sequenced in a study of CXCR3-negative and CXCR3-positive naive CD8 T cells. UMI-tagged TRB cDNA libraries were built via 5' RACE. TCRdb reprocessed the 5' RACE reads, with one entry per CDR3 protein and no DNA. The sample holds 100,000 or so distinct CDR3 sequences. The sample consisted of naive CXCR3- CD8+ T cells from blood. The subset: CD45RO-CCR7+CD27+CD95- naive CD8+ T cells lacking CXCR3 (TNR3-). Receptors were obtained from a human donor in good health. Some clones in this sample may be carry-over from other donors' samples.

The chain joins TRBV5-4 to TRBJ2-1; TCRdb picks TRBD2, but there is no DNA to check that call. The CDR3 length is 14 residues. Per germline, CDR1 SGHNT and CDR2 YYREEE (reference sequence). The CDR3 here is CASSLEGGINEQFF.

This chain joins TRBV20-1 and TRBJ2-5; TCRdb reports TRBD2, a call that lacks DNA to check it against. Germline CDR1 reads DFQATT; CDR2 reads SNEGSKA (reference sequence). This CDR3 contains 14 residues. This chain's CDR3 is CSADTSGEGETQYF.

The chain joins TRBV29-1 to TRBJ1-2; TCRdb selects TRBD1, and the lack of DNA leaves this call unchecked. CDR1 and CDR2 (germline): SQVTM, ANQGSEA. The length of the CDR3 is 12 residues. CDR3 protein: CSVWAGVYGYTF.

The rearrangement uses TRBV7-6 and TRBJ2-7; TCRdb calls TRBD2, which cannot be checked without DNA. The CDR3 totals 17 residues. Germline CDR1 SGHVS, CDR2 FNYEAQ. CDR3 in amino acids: CASSLVPGLAGASEQYF. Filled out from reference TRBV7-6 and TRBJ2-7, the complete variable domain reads GAGVSQSPRYKVTKRGQDVALRCDPISGHVSLYWYRQALGQGPEFLTYFNYEAQQDKSGLPNDRFSAERPEGSISTLTIQRTEQRDSAMYRCASSLVPGLAGASEQYFGPGTRLTVT.

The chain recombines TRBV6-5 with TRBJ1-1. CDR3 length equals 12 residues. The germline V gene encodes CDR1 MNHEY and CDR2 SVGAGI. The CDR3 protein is CATIGRNTEAFF.

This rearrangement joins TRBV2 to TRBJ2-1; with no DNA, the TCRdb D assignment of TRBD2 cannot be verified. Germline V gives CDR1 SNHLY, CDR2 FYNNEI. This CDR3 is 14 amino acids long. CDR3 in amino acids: CASKASGGVDEQFF.

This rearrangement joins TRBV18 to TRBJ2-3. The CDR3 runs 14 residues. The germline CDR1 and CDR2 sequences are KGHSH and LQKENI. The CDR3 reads CASSPEVSTDTQYF.

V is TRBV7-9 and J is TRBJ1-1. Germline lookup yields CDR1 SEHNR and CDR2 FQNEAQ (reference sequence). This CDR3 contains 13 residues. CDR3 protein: CASRPDLYTEAFF.

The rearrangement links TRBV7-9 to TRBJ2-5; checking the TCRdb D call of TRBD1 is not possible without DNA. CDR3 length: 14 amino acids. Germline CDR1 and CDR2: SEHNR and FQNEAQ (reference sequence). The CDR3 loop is CASSLQGVQETQYF. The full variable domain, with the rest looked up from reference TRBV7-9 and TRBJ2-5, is DTGVSQNPRHKITKRGQNVTFRCDPISEHNRLYWYRQTLGQGPEFLTYFQNEAQLEKSRLLSDRFSAERPKGSFSTLEIQRTEQGDSAMYLCASSLQGVQETQYFGPGTRLLVL.

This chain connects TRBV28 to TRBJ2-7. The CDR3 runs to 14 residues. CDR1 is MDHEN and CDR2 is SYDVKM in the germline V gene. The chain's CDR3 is CASSLDTAAYEQYF.

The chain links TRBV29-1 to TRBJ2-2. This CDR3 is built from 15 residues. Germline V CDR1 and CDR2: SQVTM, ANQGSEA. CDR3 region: CSVTWKSPNTGELFF.

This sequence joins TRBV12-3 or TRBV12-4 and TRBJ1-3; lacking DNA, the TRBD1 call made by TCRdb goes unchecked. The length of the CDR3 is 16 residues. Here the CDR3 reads CASSLYPPASGNTIYF.

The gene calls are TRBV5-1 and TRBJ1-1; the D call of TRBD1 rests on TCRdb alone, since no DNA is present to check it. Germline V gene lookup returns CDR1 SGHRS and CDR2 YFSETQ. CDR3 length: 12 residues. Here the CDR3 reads CASRSTGTEAFF.

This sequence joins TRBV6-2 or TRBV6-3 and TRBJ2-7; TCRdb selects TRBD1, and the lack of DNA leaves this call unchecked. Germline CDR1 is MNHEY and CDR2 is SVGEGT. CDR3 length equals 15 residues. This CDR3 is CASSYVGTYDYEQYF.

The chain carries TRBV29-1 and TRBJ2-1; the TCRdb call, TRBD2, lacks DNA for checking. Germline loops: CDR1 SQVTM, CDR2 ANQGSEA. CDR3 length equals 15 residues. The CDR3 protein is CSVEISGLINNEQFF.

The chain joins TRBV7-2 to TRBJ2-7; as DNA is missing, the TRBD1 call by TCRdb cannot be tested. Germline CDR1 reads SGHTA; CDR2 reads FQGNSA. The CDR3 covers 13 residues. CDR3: CASSFGRGYEQYF.

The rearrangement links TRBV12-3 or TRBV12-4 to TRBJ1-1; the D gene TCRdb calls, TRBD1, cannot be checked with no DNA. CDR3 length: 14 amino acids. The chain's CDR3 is CASIWGGTNTEAFF.